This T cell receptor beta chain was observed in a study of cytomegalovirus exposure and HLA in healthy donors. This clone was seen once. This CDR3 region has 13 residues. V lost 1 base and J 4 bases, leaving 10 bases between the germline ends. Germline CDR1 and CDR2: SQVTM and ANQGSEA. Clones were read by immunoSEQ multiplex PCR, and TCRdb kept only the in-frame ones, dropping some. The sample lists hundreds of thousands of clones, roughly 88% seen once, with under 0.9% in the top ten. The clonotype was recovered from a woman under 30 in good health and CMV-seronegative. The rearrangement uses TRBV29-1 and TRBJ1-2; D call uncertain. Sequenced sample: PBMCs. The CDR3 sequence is CSVEVLQFYGYTF. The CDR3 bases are TGCAGCGTTGAAGTCCTACAGTTCTATGGCTACACCTTC.